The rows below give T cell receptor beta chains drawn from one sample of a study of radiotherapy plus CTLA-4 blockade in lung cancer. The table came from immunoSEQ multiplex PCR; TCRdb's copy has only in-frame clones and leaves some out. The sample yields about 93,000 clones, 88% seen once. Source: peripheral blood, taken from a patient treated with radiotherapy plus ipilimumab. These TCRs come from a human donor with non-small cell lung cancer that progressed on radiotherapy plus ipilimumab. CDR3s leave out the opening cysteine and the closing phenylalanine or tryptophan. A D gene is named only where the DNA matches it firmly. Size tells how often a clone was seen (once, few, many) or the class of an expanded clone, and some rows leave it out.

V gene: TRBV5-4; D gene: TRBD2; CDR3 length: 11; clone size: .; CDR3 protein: ASTGRIADTQY
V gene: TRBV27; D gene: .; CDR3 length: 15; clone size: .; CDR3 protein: ASSFGVDGTGAYEQY
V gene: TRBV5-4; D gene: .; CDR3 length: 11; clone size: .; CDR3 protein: ASSLNLNTEAF
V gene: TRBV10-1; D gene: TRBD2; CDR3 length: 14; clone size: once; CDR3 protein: ASSEFSLAGGGEQF
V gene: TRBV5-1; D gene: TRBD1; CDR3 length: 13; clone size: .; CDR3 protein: ASSGRTGITAEAF
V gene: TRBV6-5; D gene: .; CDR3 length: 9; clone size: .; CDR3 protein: ASSRGNTIY
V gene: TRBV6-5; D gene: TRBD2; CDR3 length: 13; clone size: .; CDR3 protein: ASRASGSGYNEQF
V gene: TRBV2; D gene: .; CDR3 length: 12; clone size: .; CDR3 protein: ASKGLVNTGELF
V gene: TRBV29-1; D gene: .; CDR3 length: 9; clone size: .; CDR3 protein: SYTHGYEQY
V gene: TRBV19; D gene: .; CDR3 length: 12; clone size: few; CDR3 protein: ASSSGRSNQPQH
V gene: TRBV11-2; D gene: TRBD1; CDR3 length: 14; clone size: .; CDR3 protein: ASSYTTGGMSYEQY
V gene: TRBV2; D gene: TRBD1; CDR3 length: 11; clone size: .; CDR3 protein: ASDRDSSYEQY
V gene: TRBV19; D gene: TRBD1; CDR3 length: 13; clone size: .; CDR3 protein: ASSWQQGSTGELF
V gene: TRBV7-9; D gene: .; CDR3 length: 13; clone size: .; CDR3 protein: ATSIGLSSTDTQY
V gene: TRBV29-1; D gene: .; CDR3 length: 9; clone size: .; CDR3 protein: SARGSGEQY
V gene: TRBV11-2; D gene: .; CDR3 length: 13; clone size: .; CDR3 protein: ASSPEGVGTDTQY
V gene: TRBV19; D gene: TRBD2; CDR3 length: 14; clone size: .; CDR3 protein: ASSIFGAGSSYEQY
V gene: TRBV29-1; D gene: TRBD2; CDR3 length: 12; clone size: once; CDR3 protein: SVEIGTSGSPQY
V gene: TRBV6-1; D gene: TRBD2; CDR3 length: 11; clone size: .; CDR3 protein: ASSHIPSGTRF
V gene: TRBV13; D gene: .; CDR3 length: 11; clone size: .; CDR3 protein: ASSKDREYGYT
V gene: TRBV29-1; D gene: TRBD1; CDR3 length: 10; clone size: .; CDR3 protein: SARQGDTEAF
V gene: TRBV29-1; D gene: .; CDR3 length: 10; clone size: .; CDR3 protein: SSARGGDTQY
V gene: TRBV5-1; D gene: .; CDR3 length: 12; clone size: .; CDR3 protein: ASSFPGQYNEQF
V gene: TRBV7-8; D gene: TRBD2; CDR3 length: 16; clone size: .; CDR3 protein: ASSLVATSGPSSYEQY
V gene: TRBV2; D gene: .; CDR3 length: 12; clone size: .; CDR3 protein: ASSEFWGNQPQH
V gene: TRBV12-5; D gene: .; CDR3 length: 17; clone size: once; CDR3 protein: ASGLVHGEMNPYQPPLH
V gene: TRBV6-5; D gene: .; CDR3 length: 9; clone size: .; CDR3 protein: ASTNSYEQY
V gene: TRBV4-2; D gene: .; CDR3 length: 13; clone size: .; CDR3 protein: ASSQGSQGRTEAF
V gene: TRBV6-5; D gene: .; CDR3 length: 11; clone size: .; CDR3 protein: ASRRGGPYGYT
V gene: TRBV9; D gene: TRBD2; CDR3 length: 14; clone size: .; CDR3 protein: ASSVGRLAGTDTQY
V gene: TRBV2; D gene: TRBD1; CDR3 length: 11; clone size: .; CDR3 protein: ASSEQGAQPQH
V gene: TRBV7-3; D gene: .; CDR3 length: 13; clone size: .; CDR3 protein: ASSLVRTYPEEAF
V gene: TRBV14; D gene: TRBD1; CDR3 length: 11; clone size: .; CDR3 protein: ASSQQRTGTKY
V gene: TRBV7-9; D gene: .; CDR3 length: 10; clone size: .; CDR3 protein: ASTPVAYGYT
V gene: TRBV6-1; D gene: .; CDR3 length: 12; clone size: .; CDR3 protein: ASSGPTGNQPQH
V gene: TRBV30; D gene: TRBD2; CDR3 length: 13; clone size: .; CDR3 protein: AWENLAVSYNEQF
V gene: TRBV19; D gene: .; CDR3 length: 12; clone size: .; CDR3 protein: ASKRWGGEETQY
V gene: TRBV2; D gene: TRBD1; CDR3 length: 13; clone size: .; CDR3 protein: ASSEGRQGPYEQY
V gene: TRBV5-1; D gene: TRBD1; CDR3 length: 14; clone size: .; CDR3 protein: ASSPEGQGADNEQF
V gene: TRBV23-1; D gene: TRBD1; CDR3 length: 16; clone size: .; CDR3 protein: ASSQPGQHSPGGQPQH
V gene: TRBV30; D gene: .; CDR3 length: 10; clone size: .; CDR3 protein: AWSQSWNEQY
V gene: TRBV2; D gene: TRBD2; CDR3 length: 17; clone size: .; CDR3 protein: ASSVDRRRLAGGPYEQF
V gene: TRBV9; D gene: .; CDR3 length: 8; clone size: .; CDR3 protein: ASSGNEQF
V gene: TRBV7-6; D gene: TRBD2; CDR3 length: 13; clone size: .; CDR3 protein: ASSLETGGRGEQF
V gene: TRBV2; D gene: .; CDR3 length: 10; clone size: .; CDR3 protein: ASQGGYNEQF
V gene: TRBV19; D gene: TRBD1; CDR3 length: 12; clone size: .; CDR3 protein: ASSEGQAPYGYT
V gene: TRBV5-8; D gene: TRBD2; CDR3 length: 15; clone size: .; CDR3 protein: ASSTTPLAGGLNEQF
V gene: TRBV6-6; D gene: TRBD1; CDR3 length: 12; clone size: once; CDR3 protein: ASTRQGALNEQF
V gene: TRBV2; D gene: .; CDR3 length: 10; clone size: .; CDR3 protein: ASSELKNIQY
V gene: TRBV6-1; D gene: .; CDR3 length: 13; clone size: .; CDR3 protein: ASSMLLLSTNEQF